This TCR beta chain appears in the sequencing data of a study of CD8 T cells in ankylosing spondylitis. Study conclusions and caveats: Some of the motif variants had earlier been found in reactive arthritis patients' fluid and blood. Made up of eight highly homologous variants, a TCR beta motif appeared characteristic of ankylosing spondylitis blood.

TCRdb ran MiXCR on the 5' RACE reads and lists one entry per CDR3 protein. The sample carries roughly 180,000 distinct CDR3 sequences, 9.5% to 15% recorded once. This clonotype turned up a few times. Its antigen is not known. The CDR3 sequence is 16 residues long. The junction had 11 bases not matched to a gene; V was cut back by 3 bases and J by 8 bases. CDR1 is SGHRS, CDR2 YFSETQ, per germline. The chain recombines TRBV5-1 with TRBJ2-1; TRBD1 matches 10 bases. The source is a male donor with ankylosing spondylitis or in good health (not recorded which). Specimen: blood, either unsorted or a sorted T cell fraction (not recorded which). DNA of the CDR3: TGCGCCAGCAGCTGGACCGGGACAGGGGCTCAAGATGAGCAGTTCTTC. Translation: CASSWTGTGAQDEQFF.